This passage covers 28 T cell receptor beta chains from one sample sequenced in a study of T cells after posttransplantation cyclophosphamide. The repertoire was sequenced with immunoSEQ multiplex PCR; TCRdb's copy has only in-frame clones and lacks some. The sample presents 12,000 or so clones, none singletons. Sequencing used PBMCs. The receptors originated from a woman aged 40 to 55 in good health, CMV-negative, and a related stem cell transplant donor.

By frequency in the sample, this clone is medium-sized. The chain recombines TRBV7-2 with TRBJ1-4, with D unresolved. This CDR3 is built from 12 residues. Trimming cost V 5 bases and J 11 bases, with 12 bases left between them. The germline gives CDR1 SGHTA, CDR2 FQGNSA. CDR3 loop: CASSLSAGKLFF. For the CDR3, the DNA is TGTGCCAGCAGCCTAAGCGCCGGGAAACTGTTTTTT.

Only a few counts were recorded for this clone. This chain joins TRBV9 and TRBJ2-7; 7 nucleotides agree with TRBD2. Germline V gives CDR1 SGDLS, CDR2 YYNGEE. The J segment lost 2 bases and the V segment lost 0 bases, leaving 5 bases of the junction unmatched. This CDR3 spans 15 amino acids. The CDR3, as DNA: TGTGCCAGCAGCGTAGGTACTAGCGACACCTACGAGCAGTACTTC. As protein: CASSVGTSDTYEQYF.

This clone was counted many times. The chain is built from TRBV7-9 and TRBJ1-3; D is undetermined. V dropped 0 bases and J dropped 2 bases, with 11 bases sitting between them. The germline V gene encodes CDR1 SEHNR and CDR2 FQNEAQ (reference sequence). This CDR3 comprises 16 residues. CDR3 protein: CASSLAGRGPGNTIYF. The DNA of the CDR3 is TGTGCCAGCAGCTTAGCAGGGCGGGGTCCTGGAAACACCATATATTTT. The variable domain in full, completed from reference TRBV7-9 and TRBJ1-3, reads DTGVSQNPRHKITKRGQNVTFRCDPISEHNRLYWYRQTLGQGPEFLTYFQNEAQLEKSRLLSDRFSAERPKGSFSTLEIQRTEQGDSAMYLCASSLAGRGPGNTIYFGEGSWLTVV.

This clone has at least ten counts. J is TRBJ2-7 and V is TRBV13; 8 positions agree with TRBD2. Looked up from germline, CDR1 is PRHDT and CDR2 is FYEKMQ (reference sequence). The junction had 8 bases not matched to a gene; V was cut back by 5 bases and J by 2 bases. This CDR3 has 15 residues. CDR3 loop: CASSGSGGPPYEQYF. The CDR3 nucleotides are TGTGCCAGCAGCGGGAGCGGGGGACCTCCCTACGAGCAGTACTTC.

This clone has ten or more counts. V usage is TRBV18 and J usage is TRBJ2-3, with TRBD2 identical over 10 bases. This CDR3 region has 16 residues. V gave up 5 bases and J gave up 2 bases; unmatched junction bases: 7. Germline V CDR1 and CDR2: KGHSH, LQKENI. CDR3 residues: CASSSQSGGVTDTQYF. The CDR3 nucleotides are TGTGCCAGCTCATCACAAAGCGGGGGGGTCACAGATACGCAGTATTTT.

This clone appeared a few times. The chain has TRBV7-2 and TRBJ1-2, with D maybe TRBD1 (6 bases). The CDR3 is 13 amino acids. The V gene's germline CDR1 is SGHTA and CDR2 FQGNSA. Trimming shortened V by 5 bases and J by 8 bases, and 15 bases separated the two germline ends. DNA of the CDR3: TGTGCCAGCAGCCTCCATACAGGGCAAGGCTACACCTTC. It yields the protein CASSLHTGQGYTF.

This clone has a count of ten or more. The V and J genes are TRBV2 and TRBJ2-2, with TRBD1 as a possible D gene (5 bases). V shed 6 bases and J shed 3 bases, with 14 bases lying between them. Germline assignment: CDR1 SNHLY and CDR2 FYNNEI. The CDR3 covers 15 residues. The CDR3 loop is CASRPSSTDTGELFF. CDR3 nucleotide sequence: TGTGCCAGCAGGCCATCCTCGACAGACACCGGGGAGCTGTTTTTT.

This clone was seen many times. The V call is TRBV7-9, the J call TRBJ2-3; D is ambiguous. Germline CDR1 is SEHNR and CDR2 is FQNEAQ (reference sequence). Between the trimmed V and J ends, which lost 2 bases and 4 bases, there was a span of 7 bases. The CDR3 is made up of 13 amino acids. The CDR3 is CASSLRVADTQYF. CDR3 DNA sequence: TGTGCCAGCAGCTTACGGGTCGCAGATACGCAGTATTTT.

At least ten counts were recorded for this clone. The rearrangement links TRBV6-6 to TRBJ2-3; 12 bases fit TRBD2. This CDR3 contains 15 residues. Looked up from germline, CDR1 is MNHNY and CDR2 is SVGAGI (reference sequence). The V and J ends lost 7 bases and 6 bases, in that order; junction bases with no gene match: 8. The DNA of the CDR3 is TGTGCCAGCACGCCTAGCGGGAGGGCCGCGGATACGCAGTATTTT. Amino acids: CASTPSGRAADTQYF.

This clone was recorded many times. The chain employs TRBV4-1 and TRBJ2-3; D not resolved. The ends were cut back, 4 bases at V and 6 bases at J, with 11 bases in the middle. Germline CDR1 MGHRA, CDR2 YSYEKL. The CDR3 has 13 amino acids. The CDR3 DNA reads as TGCGCCAGCAGCCCTCACTCTTTGGATACGCAGTATTTT. This sequence encodes CASSPHSLDTQYF.

This clone was observed many times. V usage is TRBV7-9 and J usage is TRBJ1-4, with a weak D call TRBD1 (6 bases). The CDR3 spans 14 residues. Germline-derived CDR1 and CDR2 are SEHNR and FQNEAQ (reference sequence). The ends were cut back, 5 bases at V and 5 bases at J, with 12 bases in the middle. The CDR3 reads CASSLGQSNEKLFF. In nucleotides, the CDR3 is TGTGCCAGCAGCCTCGGACAGTCCAATGAAAAACTGTTTTTT.

The sample holds many counts of this clone. The chain is built from TRBV28 and TRBJ2-4, with D unresolved. The germline gives CDR1 MDHEN, CDR2 SYDVKM. Trimming removed 4 bases from V and 5 bases from J, with 9 bases in between. The CDR3 runs 13 residues. The CDR3 region has the DNA TGTGCCAGCAGTTCAACCGTAGAAAACATTCAGTACTTC. This translates into CASSSTVENIQYF.

Ten or more counts support this clone. V usage is TRBV27 and J usage is TRBJ2-3; D unclear. Trimming took off 5 bases at V and 5 bases at J, with 5 bases between the two ends. CDR1 is MNHEY and CDR2 is SMNVEV in the germline V gene (reference sequence). The CDR3 loop spans 11 amino acids. The CDR3 spells CASSKLDTQYF. The CDR3 DNA is TGTGCCAGCAGTAAGCTAGATACGCAGTATTTT.

The table lists this clone with many counts. The chain employs TRBV6-6 and TRBJ2-1; 7 positions match TRBD2. In germline, CDR1 is MNHNY, CDR2 SVGAGI (reference sequence). J gave up 9 bases and V 6 bases, and 2 bases lay outside the gene matches. CDR3 length: 11 amino acids. The CDR3 DNA follows: TGTGCCAGCAGCCGCGGGGGTGAGCAGTTCTTC. Protein sequence: CASSRGGEQFF.

This clone occurred many times. The gene calls are TRBV30 and TRBJ2-1, with D tentatively TRBD2 (6 bases). CDR3 length: 14 amino acids. With 7 bases removed from V and 2 bases from J, the gap between germline ends came to 15 bases. Germline assignment: CDR1 GTSNPN and CDR2 SVGIG (reference sequence). The CDR3 coding sequence is TGTGCCTTTACGGCCCGGAGGGCCTACAATGAGCAGTTCTTC. This encodes CAFTARRAYNEQFF.

In this sample, this clone turned up many times. The chain carries TRBV6-5 and TRBJ1-4; TRBD1 aligns across 10 bases. The CDR3 runs to 16 residues. From germline, CDR1 is MNHEY and CDR2 SVGAGI. V was pared by 2 bases and J by 2 bases, with 2 bases of the junction left unmatched. Written as DNA, the CDR3 is TGTGCCAGCAGTTACGGGACAGGGGTTACTAATGAAAAACTGTTTTTT. Translation gives CASSYGTGVTNEKLFF.

Ten or more counts support this clone. V and J are TRBV7-9 and TRBJ1-4; 7 bases match TRBD1. After removal of 2 bases from V and 8 bases from J, the junction contained 8 bases not matched to a gene. CDR1 is SEHNR and CDR2 is FQNEAQ in the germline V gene (reference sequence). The CDR3 totals 15 residues. CDR3 sequence reads: CASSLSGTVGEKLFF. CDR3 DNA: TGTGCCAGCAGCTTATCCGGGACAGTGGGAGAAAAACTGTTTTTT.

V usage is TRBV25-1 and J usage is TRBJ2-3; 8 bases map to TRBD1. The length of the CDR3 is 16 residues. The ends lost 8 bases at V and 5 bases at J; junction bases unmatched: 15. From germline, CDR1 is MGHDK and CDR2 SYGVNS. Here the CDR3 reads CASSPPTGVLGDTQYF. In nucleotides, the CDR3 is TGTGCCAGCTCGCCCCCGACAGGGGTTTTAGGAGATACGCAGTATTTT.

This clone appeared many times. CDR3 loop: CASSLEVGRGEQFF. In nucleotides, the CDR3 is TGCGCCAGCAGCTTGGAGGTCGGGCGGGGAGAGCAGTTCTTC. This rearrangement joins TRBV5-1 to TRBJ2-1, with D maybe TRBD2 (6 bases). This CDR3 region has 14 residues. V shed 0 bases and J shed 10 bases, with 14 bases lying between them. Germline V gene lookup returns CDR1 SGHRS and CDR2 YFSETQ.

There are many counts of this clone. The V and J genes are TRBV5-1 and TRBJ2-3, with 8 nucleotides matching TRBD2. CDR1 SGHRS and CDR2 YFSETQ come from the germline V gene. The CDR3 contains 15 residues. J was trimmed by 5 bases and V by 4 bases; bases with no gene match: 9. The CDR3 sequence: CASSTERGSGDTQYF. CDR3 bases: TGCGCCAGCAGCACCGAGCGGGGGTCTGGAGATACGCAGTATTTT.

This clone was recorded many times. The chain carries TRBV12-3 or TRBV12-4 and TRBJ2-2, with 13 bases aligning to TRBD2. This CDR3 region has 21 residues. V gave up 6 bases and J gave up 0 bases; unmatched junction bases: 16. CDR3 DNA: TGTGCCAGCAGACATATAACTAGCGGGGGGGCCTCAACCGCGAACACCGGGGAGCTGTTTTTT. It codes for CASRHITSGGASTANTGELFF.

This clone came up many times. The genes are TRBV18 and TRBJ1-4; D perhaps matches TRBD1 (6 bases). Germline CDR1 is KGHSH and CDR2 is LQKENI. V lost 6 bases and J 5 bases, leaving 13 bases between the germline ends. CDR3 size: 14 residues. CDR3: CASSPARGNEKLFF. The CDR3 DNA sequence: TGTGCCAGCTCCCCCGCCAGGGGAAATGAAAAACTGTTTTTT.

This clone was detected many times. This chain uses TRBV2 with TRBJ1-5; 9 positions agree with TRBD1. The CDR3 contains 16 residues. The J segment lost 4 bases and the V segment lost 5 bases, leaving 9 bases of the junction unmatched. Germline assignment: CDR1 SNHLY and CDR2 FYNNEI. CDR3: CASSTGTGTGNQPQHF. DNA of the CDR3: TGTGCCAGCAGTACCGGGACAGGGACCGGGAATCAGCCCCAGCATTTT. Supplemented by reference TRBV2 and TRBJ1-5, the full variable domain reads EPEVTQTPSHQVTQMGQEVILRCVPISNHLYFYWYRQILGQKVEFLVSFYNNEISEKSEIFDDQFSVERPDGSNFTLKIRSTKLEDSAMYFCASSTGTGTGNQPQHFGDGTRLSIL.

This clone was counted between two and nine times. This chain links TRBV29-1 with TRBJ2-5, with D perhaps matching TRBD1 (5 bases). The CDR3 totals 13 residues. Trimming shortened V by 6 bases and J by 1 base, and 12 bases separated the two germline ends. The V gene's germline CDR1 is SQVTM and CDR2 ANQGSEA. The CDR3 coding sequence is TGCAGCGTCGAACCGGACACCCAAGAGACCCAGTACTTC. It is translated as CSVEPDTQETQYF. Based on the CDR3 plus reference TRBV29-1 and TRBJ2-5, the full variable domain is SAVISQKPSRDICQRGTSLTIQCQVDSQVTMMFWYRQQPGQSLTLIATANQGSEATYESGFVIDKFPISRPNLTFSTLTVSNMSPEDSSIYLCSVEPDTQETQYFGPGTRLLVL.

This clone has at least ten counts. CDR3 loop: CASSLDSTGAVGTQYF. The CDR3 DNA reads as TGTGCCAGCAGTCTAGATTCGACAGGGGCGGTCGGGACCCAGTACTTC. The rearrangement joins TRBV7-2 to TRBJ2-5; TRBD1 aligns across 8 bases. Germline CDR1 reads SGHTA; CDR2 reads FQGNSA. V lost 6 bases and J lost 7; bases outside the gene matches: 16. The CDR3 spans 16 residues.

This clone was counted many times. V and J are TRBV4-1 and TRBJ2-1; 14 bases are a match to TRBD2. Trimming cost V 2 bases and J 7 bases; bases outside gene matches: 19. The CDR3 is made up of 21 amino acids. Germline-derived CDR1 and CDR2 are MGHRA and YSYEKL. CDR3 loop: CASSQLPTSGGAGGLRNEQFF. CDR3 coding DNA: TGCGCCAGCAGCCAACTTCCGACTAGCGGGGGGGCTGGTGGTTTGAGGAATGAGCAGTTCTTC.

This clone appeared many times. The rearrangement uses TRBV7-9 and TRBJ2-1; 11 bases are shared with TRBD2. This CDR3 spans 18 amino acids. The germline CDR1 and CDR2 sequences are SEHNR and FQNEAQ (reference sequence). With 0 bases clipped from V and 7 bases from J, the junction kept 11 bases outside the gene matches. CDR3 nucleotide sequence: TGTGCCAGCAGCTTAGCGGCCCACGTAGCGGGGGGGCTAAATGAGCAGTTCTTC. This translates into CASSLAAHVAGGLNEQFF.

This clone was recorded at least ten times. This rearrangement joins TRBV5-8 to TRBJ2-7, with TRBD2 as a possible D gene (6 bases). With 8 bases removed from V and 6 bases from J, the gap between germline ends came to 12 bases. CDR1 is SGHTS and CDR2 is YDEGEE in the germline V gene. The CDR3 contains 11 residues. The CDR3 is CASSLGGEQYF. DNA of the CDR3: TGTGCCAGTTCTCTGGGGGGCGAGCAGTACTTC.